This T cell receptor (beta chain) was found in a study of early T cells in non-severe SARS-CoV-2 infection. Overall study: Chains were unpaired, as sequencing was done on bulk RNA from unsorted whole blood.

In this sample, this clonotype turned up a few times. CDR1 and CDR2 from the germline V gene are SNHLY and FYNNEI. Trimming left V 4 bases short and J 5 bases short, with 7 bases between. This CDR3 is built from 12 residues. TCRdb independently ran MiXCR on the 5' RACE reads; one entry per CDR3 protein. The data hold about 69,000 distinct CDR3 sequences, with approximately 12% observed a single time. This clonotype originated in an adult who was a healthcare worker with PCR-confirmed SARS-CoV-2 infection or an uninfected control (not recorded which). What was sequenced was whole blood. This chain uses TRBV2 with TRBJ2-3; no definite D call. CDR3 sequence (DNA): TGTGCCAGCAGTGCGGCCGGAGATACGCAGTATTTT. This sequence encodes CASSAAGDTQYF.